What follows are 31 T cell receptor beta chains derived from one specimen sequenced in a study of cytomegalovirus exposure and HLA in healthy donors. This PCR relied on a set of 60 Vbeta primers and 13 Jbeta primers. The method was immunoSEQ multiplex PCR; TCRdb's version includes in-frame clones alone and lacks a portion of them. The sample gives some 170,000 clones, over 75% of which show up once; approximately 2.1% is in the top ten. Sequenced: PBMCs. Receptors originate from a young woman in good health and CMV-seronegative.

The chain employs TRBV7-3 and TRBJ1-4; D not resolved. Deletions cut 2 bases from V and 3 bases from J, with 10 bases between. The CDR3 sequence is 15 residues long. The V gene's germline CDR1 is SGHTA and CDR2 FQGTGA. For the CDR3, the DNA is TGTGCCAGCAGCTTACTTTCGGTCCCTAATGAAAAACTGTTTTTT. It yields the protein CASSLLSVPNEKLFF.

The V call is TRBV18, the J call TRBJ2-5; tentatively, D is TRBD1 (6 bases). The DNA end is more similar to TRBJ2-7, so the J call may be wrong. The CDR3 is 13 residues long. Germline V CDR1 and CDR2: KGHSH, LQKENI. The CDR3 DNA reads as TGTGCCAGCTCACCCGCGGACAGATACGAGCAGTACTTC. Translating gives CASSPADRYEQYF.

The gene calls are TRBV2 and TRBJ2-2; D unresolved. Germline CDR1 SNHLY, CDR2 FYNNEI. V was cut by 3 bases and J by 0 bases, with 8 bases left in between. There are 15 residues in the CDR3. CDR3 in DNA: TGTGCCAGCAGTGAGGGCAGAGCGAACACCGGGGAGCTGTTTTTT. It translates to CASSEGRANTGELFF. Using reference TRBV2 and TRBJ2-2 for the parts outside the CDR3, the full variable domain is EPEVTQTPSHQVTQMGQEVILRCVPISNHLYFYWYRQILGQKVEFLVSFYNNEISEKSEIFDDQFSVERPDGSNFTLKIRSTKLEDSAMYFCASSEGRANTGELFFGEGSRLTVL.

The CDR3 here is CASSGGQGLEYEQYF. CDR3 DNA sequence: TGTGCCAGCAGTGGAGGACAGGGCCTGGAATACGAGCAGTACTTC. The chain uses TRBV6-1 and TRBJ2-7; TRBD1 aligns across 8 bases. The germline V gene has CDR1 MNHNS and CDR2 SASEGT. J lost 4 bases, V lost 4 bases, and 9 bases had no gene match. This CDR3 comprises 15 residues.

CDR3: CASSSLGGQGVDTQYF. The CDR3 DNA reads TGTGCCAGTAGTAGCCTCGGGGGACAGGGCGTAGATACGCAGTATTTT. This chain joins TRBV19 and TRBJ2-3, with 9 bases identical to TRBD1. This CDR3 contains 16 residues. V was pared by 4 bases and J by 5 bases, with 10 bases of the junction left unmatched. In germline, CDR1 is LNHDA, CDR2 SQIVND (reference sequence).

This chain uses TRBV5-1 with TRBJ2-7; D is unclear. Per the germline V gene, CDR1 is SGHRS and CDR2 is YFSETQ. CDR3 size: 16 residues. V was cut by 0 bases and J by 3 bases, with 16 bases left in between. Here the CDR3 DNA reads TGCGCCAGCAGCTTGGGGGCCAGCACTGACCTCTACGAGCAGTACTTC. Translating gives CASSLGASTDLYEQYF. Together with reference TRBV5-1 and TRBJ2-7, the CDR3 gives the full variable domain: KAGVTQTPRYLIKTRGQQVTLSCSPISGHRSVSWYQQTPGQGLQFLFEYFSETQRNKGNFPGRFSGRQFSNSRSEMNVSTLELGDSALYLCASSLGASTDLYEQYFGPGTRLTVT.

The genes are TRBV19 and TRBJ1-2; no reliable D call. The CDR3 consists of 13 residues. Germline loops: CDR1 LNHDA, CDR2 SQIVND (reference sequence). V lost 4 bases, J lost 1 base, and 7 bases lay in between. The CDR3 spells CASSTGVNYGYTF. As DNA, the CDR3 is TGTGCCAGTAGTACCGGGGTTAACTATGGCTACACCTTC.

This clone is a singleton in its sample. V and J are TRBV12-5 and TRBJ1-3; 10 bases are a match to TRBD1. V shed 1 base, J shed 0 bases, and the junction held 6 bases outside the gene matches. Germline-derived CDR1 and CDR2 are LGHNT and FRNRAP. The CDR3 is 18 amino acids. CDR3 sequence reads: CASGLGTGGRRSGNTIYF. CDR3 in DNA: TGTGCTAGTGGTTTGGGGACAGGGGGACGACGCTCTGGAAACACCATATATTTT.

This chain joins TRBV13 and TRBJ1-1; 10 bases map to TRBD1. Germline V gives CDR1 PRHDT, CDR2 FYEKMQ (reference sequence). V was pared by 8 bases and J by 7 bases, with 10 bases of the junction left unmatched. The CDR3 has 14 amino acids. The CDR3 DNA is TGTGCCAGCGGCGCTCGGGACAGGGGCGGTGAAGCTTTCTTT. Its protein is CASGARDRGGEAFF.

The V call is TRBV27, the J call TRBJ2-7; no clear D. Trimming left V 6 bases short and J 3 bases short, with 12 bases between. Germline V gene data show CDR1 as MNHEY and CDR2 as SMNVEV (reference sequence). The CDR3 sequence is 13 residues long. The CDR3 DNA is TGTGCCAGCAGCCAAACAGCAAACTACGAGCAGTACTTC. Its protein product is CASSQTANYEQYF.

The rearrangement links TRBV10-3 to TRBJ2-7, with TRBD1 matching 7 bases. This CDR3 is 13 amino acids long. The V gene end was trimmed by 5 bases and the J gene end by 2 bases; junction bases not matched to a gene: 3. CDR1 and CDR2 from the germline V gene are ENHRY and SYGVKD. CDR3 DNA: TGTGCCATCAGTAACCAGGGGGCCTACGAGCAGTACTTC. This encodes CAISNQGAYEQYF.

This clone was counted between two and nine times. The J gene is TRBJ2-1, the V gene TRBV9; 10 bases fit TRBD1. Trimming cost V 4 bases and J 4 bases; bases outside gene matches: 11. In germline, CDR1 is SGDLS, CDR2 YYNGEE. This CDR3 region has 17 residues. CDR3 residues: CASSLGQGISPYNEQFF. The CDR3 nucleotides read TGTGCCAGCAGCCTGGGACAGGGGATCTCTCCGTACAATGAGCAGTTCTTC.

The CDR3 coding sequence is TGCGCCAGCAGCCAACCCCGGCGGGGATATAATGAAAAACTGTTTTTT. Translated, it gives CASSQPRRGYNEKLFF. The chain combines TRBV4-1 with TRBJ1-4; D is unclear. The germline V and J ends were trimmed by 2 bases and 4 bases, with 14 bases remaining between them. CDR1 and CDR2 (germline): MGHRA, YSYEKL. The CDR3 has 16 amino acids.

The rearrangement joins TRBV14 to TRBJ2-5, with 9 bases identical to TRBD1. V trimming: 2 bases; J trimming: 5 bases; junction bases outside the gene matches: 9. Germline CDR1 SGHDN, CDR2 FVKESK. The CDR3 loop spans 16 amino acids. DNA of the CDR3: TGTGCCAGCAGCCAAAAACGCTGGACAGGGGTCGAGACCCAGTACTTC. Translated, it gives CASSQKRWTGVETQYF.

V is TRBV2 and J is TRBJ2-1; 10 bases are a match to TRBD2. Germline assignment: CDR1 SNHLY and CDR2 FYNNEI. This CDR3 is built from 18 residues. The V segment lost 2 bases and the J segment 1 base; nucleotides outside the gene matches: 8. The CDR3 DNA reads TGTGCCAGCAGTGAACCAGCGGGGGGGCTACGTTCCTACAATGAGCAGTTCTTC. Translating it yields CASSEPAGGLRSYNEQFF. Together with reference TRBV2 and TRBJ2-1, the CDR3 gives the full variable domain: EPEVTQTPSHQVTQMGQEVILRCVPISNHLYFYWYRQILGQKVEFLVSFYNNEISEKSEIFDDQFSVERPDGSNFTLKIRSTKLEDSAMYFCASSEPAGGLRSYNEQFFGPGTRLTVL.

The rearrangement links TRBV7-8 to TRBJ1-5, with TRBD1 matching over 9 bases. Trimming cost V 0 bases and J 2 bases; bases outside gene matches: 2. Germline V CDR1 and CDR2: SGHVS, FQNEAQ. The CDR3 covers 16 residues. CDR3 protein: CASSLARTGGNQPQHF. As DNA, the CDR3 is TGTGCCAGCAGCTTAGCCCGGACAGGGGGCAATCAGCCCCAGCATTTT.

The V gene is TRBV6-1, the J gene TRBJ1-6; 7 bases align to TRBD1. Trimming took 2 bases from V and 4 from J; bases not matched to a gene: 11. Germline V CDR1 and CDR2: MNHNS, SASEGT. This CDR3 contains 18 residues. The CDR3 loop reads CASSEYRQGIGYNSPLHF. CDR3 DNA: TGTGCCAGCAGTGAATATAGACAGGGCATCGGTTATAATTCACCCCTCCACTTT.

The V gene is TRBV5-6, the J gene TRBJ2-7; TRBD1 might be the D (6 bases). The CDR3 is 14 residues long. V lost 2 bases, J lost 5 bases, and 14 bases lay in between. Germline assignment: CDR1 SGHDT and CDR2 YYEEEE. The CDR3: CASSLGGLVHEQYF. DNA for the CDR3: TGTGCCAGCAGCTTAGGGGGTTTAGTTCACGAGCAGTACTTC. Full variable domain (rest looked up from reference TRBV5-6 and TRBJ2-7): DAGVTQSPTHLIKTRGQQVTLRCSPKSGHDTVSWYQQALGQGPQFIFQYYEEEERQRGNFPDRFSGHQFPNYSSELNVNALLLGDSALYLCASSLGGLVHEQYFGPGTRLTVT.

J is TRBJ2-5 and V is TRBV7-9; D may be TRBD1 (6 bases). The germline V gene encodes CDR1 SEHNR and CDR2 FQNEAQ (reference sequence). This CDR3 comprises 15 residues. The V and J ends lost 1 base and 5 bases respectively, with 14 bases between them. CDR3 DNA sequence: TGTGCCAGCAGCTTAGGGGACATTAACGGGGAGACCCAGTACTTC. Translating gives CASSLGDINGETQYF. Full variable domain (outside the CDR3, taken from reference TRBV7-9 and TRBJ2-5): DTGVSQNPRHKITKRGQNVTFRCDPISEHNRLYWYRQTLGQGPEFLTYFQNEAQLEKSRLLSDRFSAERPKGSFSTLEIQRTEQGDSAMYLCASSLGDINGETQYFGPGTRLLVL.

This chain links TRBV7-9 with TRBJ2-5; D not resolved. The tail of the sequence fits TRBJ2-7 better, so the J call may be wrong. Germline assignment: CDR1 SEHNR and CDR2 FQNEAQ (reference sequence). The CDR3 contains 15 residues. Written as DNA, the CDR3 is TGTGCCAGCAGCTTAGCGCGCAGTCGAGGCTACGAGCAGTACTTC. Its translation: CASSLARSRGYEQYF.

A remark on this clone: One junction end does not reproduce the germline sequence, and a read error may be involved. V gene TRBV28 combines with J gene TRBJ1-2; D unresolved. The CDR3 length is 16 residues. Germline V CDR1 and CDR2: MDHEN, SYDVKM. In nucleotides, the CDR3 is TGTGCCAGCAGGGGAGTCTACAGCGACCTTATCTATGGCTGCACCTTC. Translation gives CASRGVYSDLIYGCTF.

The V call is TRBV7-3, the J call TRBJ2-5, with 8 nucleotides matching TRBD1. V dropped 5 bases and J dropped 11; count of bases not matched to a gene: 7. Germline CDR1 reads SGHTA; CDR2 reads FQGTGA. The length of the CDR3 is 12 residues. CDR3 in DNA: TGTGCCAGCAGCGGGCGGACAGGGCCTCAGTACTTC. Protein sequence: CASSGRTGPQYF.

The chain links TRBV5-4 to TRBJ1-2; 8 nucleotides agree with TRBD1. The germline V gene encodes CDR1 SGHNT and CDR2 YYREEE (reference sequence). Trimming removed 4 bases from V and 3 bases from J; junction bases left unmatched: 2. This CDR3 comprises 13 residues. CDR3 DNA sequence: TGTGCCAGCAGCAGGGGACAGGACTATGGCTACACCTTC. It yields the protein CASSRGQDYGYTF. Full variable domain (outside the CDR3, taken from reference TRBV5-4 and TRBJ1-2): ETGVTQSPTHLIKTRGQQVTLRCSSQSGHNTVSWYQQALGQGPQFIFQYYREEENGRGNFPPRFSGLQFPNYSSELNVNALELDDSALYLCASSRGQDYGYTFGSGTRLTVV.

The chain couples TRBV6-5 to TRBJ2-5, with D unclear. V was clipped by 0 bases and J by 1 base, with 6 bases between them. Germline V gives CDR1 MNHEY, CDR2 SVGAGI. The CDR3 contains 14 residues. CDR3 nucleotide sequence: TGTGCCAGCAGTTACTCGGGCAGCCAAGAGACCCAGTACTTC. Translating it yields CASSYSGSQETQYF.

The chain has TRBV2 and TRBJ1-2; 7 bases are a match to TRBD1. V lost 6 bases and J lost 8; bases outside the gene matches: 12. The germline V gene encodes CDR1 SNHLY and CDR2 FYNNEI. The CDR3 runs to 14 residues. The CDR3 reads CASRKFTGDGGYTF. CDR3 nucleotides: TGTGCCAGCAGGAAATTTACAGGGGACGGAGGCTACACCTTC.

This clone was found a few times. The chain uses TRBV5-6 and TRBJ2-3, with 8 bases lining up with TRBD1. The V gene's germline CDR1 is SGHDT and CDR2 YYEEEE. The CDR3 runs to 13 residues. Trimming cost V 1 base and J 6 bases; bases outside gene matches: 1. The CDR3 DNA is TGTGCCAGCAGCTTGACAGGGGGTGATACGCAGTATTTT. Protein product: CASSLTGGDTQYF.

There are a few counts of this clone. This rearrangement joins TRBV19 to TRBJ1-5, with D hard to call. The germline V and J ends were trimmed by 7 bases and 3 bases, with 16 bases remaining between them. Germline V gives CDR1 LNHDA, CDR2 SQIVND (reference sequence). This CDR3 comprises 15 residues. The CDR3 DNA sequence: TGTGCCAGTACGCGACACCGGTTGATCAATCAGCCCCAGCATTTT. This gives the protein CASTRHRLINQPQHF.

The CDR3 region is CASSFTGTGGGDYNEQFF. CDR3 nucleotides: TGTGCCAGCAGCTTTACGGGGACGGGAGGAGGGGATTACAATGAGCAGTTCTTC. The chain recombines TRBV13 with TRBJ2-1, with 7 bases aligning to TRBD2. This CDR3 spans 18 amino acids. Per germline, CDR1 PRHDT and CDR2 FYEKMQ (reference sequence). The ends lost 3 bases at V and 4 bases at J; junction bases unmatched: 15.

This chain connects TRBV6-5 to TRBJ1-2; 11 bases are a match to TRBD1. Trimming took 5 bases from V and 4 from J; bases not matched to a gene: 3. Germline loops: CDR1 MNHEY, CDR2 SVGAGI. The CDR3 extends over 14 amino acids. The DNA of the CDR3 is TGTGCCAGCAGTGGACAGGGGGCCATCTATGGCTACACCTTC. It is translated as CASSGQGAIYGYTF.

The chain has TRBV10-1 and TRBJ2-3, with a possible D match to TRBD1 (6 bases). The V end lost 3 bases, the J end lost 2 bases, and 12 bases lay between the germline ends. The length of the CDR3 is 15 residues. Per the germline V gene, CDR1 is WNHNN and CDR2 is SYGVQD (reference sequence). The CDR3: CASSDVGQSTDTQYF. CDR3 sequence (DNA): TGCGCCAGCAGTGATGTTGGACAGTCCACAGATACGCAGTATTTT.

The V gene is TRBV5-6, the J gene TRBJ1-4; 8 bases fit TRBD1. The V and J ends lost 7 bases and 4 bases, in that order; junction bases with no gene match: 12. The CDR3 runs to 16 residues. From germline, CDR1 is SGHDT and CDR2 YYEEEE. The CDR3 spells CASGPGGSGINEKLFF. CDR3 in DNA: TGTGCCAGCGGGCCAGGGGGCTCAGGGATTAATGAAAAACTGTTTTTT.